This TCR beta chain is drawn from a study of blood T cell repertoires in COVID-19. This clone came up once. Clones were read by immunoSEQ multiplex PCR, and TCRdb kept only the in-frame ones, dropping some. The sample yields 60,000 to 70,000 clones, roughly 82% seen once. Sequencing was carried out using peripheral blood. This receptor was obtained from a man aged 60-69 years with acute or convalescent COVID-19.

CDR3 residues: CASQLSSYNSPLHF. The DNA for the CDR3 is TGTGCCAGCCAACTGAGCTCCTATAATTCACCCCTCCACTTT. The chain has TRBV27 and TRBJ1-6; no clear D. The V gene lost 8 bases and the J gene lost 0 bases, with 8 bases spanning the gap. Germline values: CDR1 MNHEY, CDR2 SMNVEV (reference sequence). The CDR3 sequence is 14 residues long.